This entry is about one T cell receptor beta chain. With TRAV- and TRBV-specific primers, first-strand cDNA was made, covering the alpha and beta chains. The authors amplified TCRs for around 20 PCR cycles with a constant-region primer and a V-primer adapter. In TCRdb, the reads were re-called with MiXCR into one record per CDR3 protein. The sample consists of about 11,000 distinct CDR3 sequences, about 54% of them appearing once. This record comes from a study of low-dose radiotherapy and immunotherapy resistance in tumors. Donors received nivolumab, ipilimumab, aspirin, low-dose cyclophosphamide and low-dose radiotherapy. Germline V CDR1 and CDR2: SGHTA, FQGTGA. Trimming left V 1 base short and J 4 bases short, with 10 bases between. This CDR3 spans 14 amino acids.

The sequence was collected from a human donor with advanced metastatic prostate, ovarian, gallbladder or colorectal cancer (not recorded which). This table probably holds off-target reads from a library built for another chain. The gene calls are TRBV7-3 and TRBJ1-1; no firm D call. CDR3 amino acids: CASSLSITGTEAFF. DNA for the CDR3: TGTGCCAGCAGCTTAAGCATAACGGGCACTGAAGCTTTCTTT.